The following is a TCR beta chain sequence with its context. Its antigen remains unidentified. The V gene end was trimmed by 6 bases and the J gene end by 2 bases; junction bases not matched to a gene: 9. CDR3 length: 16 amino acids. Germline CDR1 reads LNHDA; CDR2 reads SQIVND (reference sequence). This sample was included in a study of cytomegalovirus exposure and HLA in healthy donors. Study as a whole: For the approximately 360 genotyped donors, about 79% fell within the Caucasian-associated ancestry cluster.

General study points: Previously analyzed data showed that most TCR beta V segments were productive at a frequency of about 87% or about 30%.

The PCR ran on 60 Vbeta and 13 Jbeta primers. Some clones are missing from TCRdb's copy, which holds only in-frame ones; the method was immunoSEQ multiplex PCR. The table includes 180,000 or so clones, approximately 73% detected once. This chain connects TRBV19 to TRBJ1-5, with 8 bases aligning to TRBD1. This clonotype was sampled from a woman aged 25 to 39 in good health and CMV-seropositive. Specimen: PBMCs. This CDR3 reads CASSFAEGQGNQPQHF. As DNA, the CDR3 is TGTGCCAGTAGCTTCGCCGAGGGACAGGGCAATCAGCCCCAGCATTTT.